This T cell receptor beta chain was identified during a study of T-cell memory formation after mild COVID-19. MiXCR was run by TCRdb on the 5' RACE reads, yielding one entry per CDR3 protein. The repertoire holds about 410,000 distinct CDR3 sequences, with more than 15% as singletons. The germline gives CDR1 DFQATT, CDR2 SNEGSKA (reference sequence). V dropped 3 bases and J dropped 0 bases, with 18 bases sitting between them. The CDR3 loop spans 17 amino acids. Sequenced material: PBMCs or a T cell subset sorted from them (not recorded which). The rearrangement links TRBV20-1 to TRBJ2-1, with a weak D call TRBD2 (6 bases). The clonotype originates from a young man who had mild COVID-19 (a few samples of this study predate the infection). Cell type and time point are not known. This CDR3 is CSARTRVAVYSYNEQFF. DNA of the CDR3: TGCAGTGCTAGGACTCGGGTAGCGGTGTACTCCTACAATGAGCAGTTCTTC.